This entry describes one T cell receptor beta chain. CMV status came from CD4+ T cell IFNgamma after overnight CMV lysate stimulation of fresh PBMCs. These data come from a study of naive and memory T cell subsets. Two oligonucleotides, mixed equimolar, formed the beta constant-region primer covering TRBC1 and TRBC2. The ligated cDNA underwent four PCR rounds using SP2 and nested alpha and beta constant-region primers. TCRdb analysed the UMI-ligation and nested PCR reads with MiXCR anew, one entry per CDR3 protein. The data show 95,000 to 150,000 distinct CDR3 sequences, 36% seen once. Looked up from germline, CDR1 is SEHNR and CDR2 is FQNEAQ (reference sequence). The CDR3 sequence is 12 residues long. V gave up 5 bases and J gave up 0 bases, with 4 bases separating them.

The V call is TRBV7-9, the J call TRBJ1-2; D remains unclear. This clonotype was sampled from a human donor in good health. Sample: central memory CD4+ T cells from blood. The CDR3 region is CASSETNYGYTF. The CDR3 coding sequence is TGTGCCAGCAGCGAGACTAACTATGGCTACACCTTC.